Listed here are 32 T cell receptor beta chains from one sample, sequenced in a study of T cell responses to AZD1222 COVID-19 vaccine. Sequenced by immunoSEQ multiplex PCR; TCRdb stores in-frame clones only, minus some. The sample lists 65,000 to 80,000 clones; about 85% were seen once. The sample consisted of peripheral blood, taken on day 0 of AZD1222 vaccination. The source is an adult in good health.

The rearrangement joins TRBV4-2 to TRBJ1-1; D is uncertain. Between the trimmed V and J ends, which lost 1 base and 1 base, there was a span of 7 bases. Germline assignment: CDR1 LGHNA and CDR2 YNFKEQ. The CDR3 has 14 residues. DNA for the CDR3: TGTGCCAGCAGCCAAGCGGGCCAGAACACTGAAGCTTTCTTT. Its translation: CASSQAGQNTEAFF.

The gene calls are TRBV6-5 and TRBJ1-1, with 7 bases aligning to TRBD1. The CDR3 is made up of 15 amino acids. With 7 bases clipped from V and 0 bases from J, the junction kept 8 bases outside the gene matches. Germline values: CDR1 MNHEY, CDR2 SVGAGI. The CDR3 loop reads CASKGGTAMNTEAFF. The CDR3 nucleotides are TGTGCCAGCAAGGGGGGGACAGCTATGAACACTGAAGCTTTCTTT.

The chain's CDR3 is CASSLAPREGGELFF. The DNA of the CDR3 is TGCGCCAGCAGCTTGGCCCCGCGGGAAGGCGGGGAGCTGTTTTTT. The V and J genes are TRBV5-1 and TRBJ2-2; possible D gene TRBD2, 6 bases. Germline V CDR1 and CDR2: SGHRS, YFSETQ. With 0 bases removed from V and 7 bases from J, the gap between germline ends came to 13 bases. The CDR3 extends over 15 amino acids. Together with reference TRBV5-1 and TRBJ2-2, the CDR3 gives the full variable domain: KAGVTQTPRYLIKTRGQQVTLSCSPISGHRSVSWYQQTPGQGLQFLFEYFSETQRNKGNFPGRFSGRQFSNSRSEMNVSTLELGDSALYLCASSLAPREGGELFFGEGSRLTVL.

A word on this clone: Other DNA sequences of this sample code for an identical CDR3. V and J are TRBV9 and TRBJ2-7; D remains unclear. Germline V gene lookup returns CDR1 SGDLS and CDR2 YYNGEE. The V end was cut by 0 bases, the J end by 5 bases, with 15 bases between. The CDR3 has 15 residues. Here the CDR3 reads CASSVEGRVRDEQYF. CDR3 sequence (DNA): TGTGCCAGCAGCGTAGAGGGTAGGGTTCGCGACGAGCAGTACTTC.

The gene calls are TRBV18 and TRBJ1-1; D perhaps matches TRBD1 (5 bases). Germline lookup yields CDR1 KGHSH and CDR2 LQKENI. The V end was cut by 3 bases, the J end by 5 bases, with 13 bases between. The CDR3 has 14 residues. CDR3 region: CASSPSVRATEAFF. Here the CDR3 DNA reads TGTGCCAGCTCACCTTCTGTCAGGGCTACTGAAGCTTTCTTT.

The CDR3 sequence is CATSAITGWGQTEAFF. The CDR3, as DNA: TGTGCCACCAGCGCCATAACCGGCTGGGGACAAACTGAAGCTTTCTTT. The chain carries TRBV15 and TRBJ1-1; maybe TRBD1 (6 bases). CDR1 is LNHNV and CDR2 is YYDKDF in the germline V gene (reference sequence). The V end lost 5 bases, the J end lost 5 bases, and 21 bases lay between the germline ends. CDR3 length: 16 residues.

This rearrangement joins TRBV28 to TRBJ1-1; possibly TRBD1 for D (6 bases). The CDR3 extends over 14 amino acids. Trimming shortened V by 6 bases and J by 1 base, and 12 bases separated the two germline ends. CDR1 is MDHEN, CDR2 SYDVKM, per germline. The CDR3 coding sequence is TGTGCCAGCAGCCCGGGAGGGGGGAACACTGAAGCTTTCTTT. Amino acid sequence: CASSPGGGNTEAFF.

The V and J genes are TRBV11-2 and TRBJ2-5; tentative D call: TRBD1 (6 bases). Trimming cost V 1 base and J 5 bases, with 11 bases left between them. CDR1 is SGHAT and CDR2 is FQNNGV in the germline V gene. The CDR3 length is 14 residues. The CDR3: CASSLAGVRETQYF. In DNA form, the CDR3 reads TGTGCCAGCAGCTTAGCAGGGGTTAGGGAGACCCAGTACTTC.

The gene calls are TRBV11-3 and TRBJ2-7; D could derive from TRBD1 or TRBD2 (5 bases each). V dropped 3 bases and J dropped 3 bases, with 15 bases sitting between them. The CDR3 is 15 amino acids. Germline loops: CDR1 SGHNT, CDR2 YENEEA. The CDR3 protein is CASSFNGAAGYEQYF. For the CDR3, the DNA is TGTGCCAGCAGCTTTAACGGGGCGGCCGGCTACGAGCAGTACTTC.

The chain uses TRBV28 and TRBJ2-1; 10 bases agree with TRBD2. J was trimmed by 0 bases and V by 2 bases; bases with no gene match: 13. The CDR3 loop spans 20 amino acids. Germline V gene data show CDR1 as MDHEN and CDR2 as SYDVKM. CDR3 DNA: TGTGCCAGCAGTTTACCGGAAGTTGGGACTAGCGCCAGCTCCTACAATGAGCAGTTCTTC. This codes for CASSLPEVGTSASSYNEQFF.

A single count supports this clone. The V call is TRBV30, the J call TRBJ1-4; D gene uncertain. Germline loops: CDR1 GTSNPN, CDR2 SVGIG (reference sequence). Trimming took 7 bases from V and 0 from J, leaving 24 bases between them. This CDR3 is built from 18 residues. In DNA, the CDR3 is TGTGCCTTGGATATCCGGGCAACTAGATTGACAACTAATGAAAAACTGTTTTTT. Translating gives CALDIRATRLTTNEKLFF. Complete variable domain (other parts from reference TRBV30 and TRBJ1-4): SQTIHQWPATLVQPVGSPLSLECTVEGTSNPNLYWYRQAAGRGLQLLFYSVGIGQISSEVPQNLSASRPQDRQFILSSKKLLLSDSGFYLCALDIRATRLTTNEKLFFGSGTQLSVL.

V and J are TRBV6-4 and TRBJ2-3, with D unresolved. Germline V gives CDR1 MRHNA, CDR2 SNTAGT. The CDR3 covers 15 residues. The germline V and J ends were trimmed by 4 bases and 1 base, with 12 bases remaining between them. CDR3 coding DNA: TGTGCCAGCAGTGCTCGGATGGAACGCACAGATACGCAGTATTTT. Its translation: CASSARMERTDTQYF.

The chain carries TRBV10-2 and TRBJ2-2; 8 bases are a match to TRBD1. Germline CDR1 and CDR2: WSHSY and SAAADI. The length of the CDR3 is 16 residues. J gave up 6 bases and V 5 bases, and 11 bases lay outside the gene matches. The CDR3 protein is CASSRGTGQVSGELFF. The CDR3 nucleotides are TGCGCCAGCAGTAGGGGAACGGGACAGGTATCCGGGGAGCTGTTTTTT.

This chain uses TRBV5-1 with TRBJ2-2; unclear D gene. Germline CDR1 reads SGHRS; CDR2 reads YFSETQ. V lost 5 bases and J lost 1, with 9 bases in between. The CDR3 sequence is 14 residues long. CDR3 residues: CASRAGENTGELFF. The CDR3 nucleotides read TGCGCCAGCAGAGCTGGAGAGAACACCGGGGAGCTGTTTTTT.

This chain links TRBV6-1 with TRBJ1-5; D is uncertain. Per the germline V gene, CDR1 is MNHNS and CDR2 is SASEGT. V lost 2 bases and J lost 5, with 4 bases in between. The CDR3 runs 12 residues. The CDR3 region has the DNA TGTGCCAGCAGTGAATTGGATCAGCCCCAGCATTTT. Protein: CASSELDQPQHF.

V usage is TRBV9 and J usage is TRBJ1-6, with 9 bases fitting TRBD1. Looked up from germline, CDR1 is SGDLS and CDR2 is YYNGEE. V dropped 0 bases and J dropped 7; count of bases not matched to a gene: 5. This CDR3 region has 16 residues. This CDR3 is CASSVGGGTGNSPLHF. The CDR3 region has the DNA TGTGCCAGCAGCGTAGGGGGGGGGACAGGGAATTCACCCCTCCACTTT.

This chain connects TRBV30 to TRBJ2-7, with TRBD1 identical over 9 bases. The germline CDR1 and CDR2 sequences are GTSNPN and SVGIG (reference sequence). The CDR3 is 13 residues long. V lost 3 bases to trimming and J lost 1 base; unmatched junction nucleotides: 1. CDR3 sequence reads: CAWRTGGSYEQYF. The CDR3 DNA sequence: TGTGCCTGGAGGACAGGGGGTTCCTACGAGCAGTACTTC.

The V call is TRBV11-2, the J call TRBJ2-5; the D gene is possibly TRBD1 (6 bases). The germline gives CDR1 SGHAT, CDR2 FQNNGV. Trimming pared 4 bases from V and 4 bases from J, leaving 10 bases between. This CDR3 spans 13 amino acids. CDR3 amino acids: CASSSGVAETQYF. CDR3 bases: TGTGCCAGCAGCTCAGGGGTGGCAGAGACCCAGTACTTC.

The chain joins TRBV9 to TRBJ2-3; the match to TRBD2 covers 10 bases. The ends lost 0 bases at V and 2 bases at J; junction bases unmatched: 6. The CDR3 sequence is 17 residues long. Germline V CDR1 and CDR2: SGDLS, YYNGEE. This CDR3 is CASSVGGAGGVTDTQYF. CDR3 DNA: TGTGCCAGCAGCGTAGGGGGAGCGGGAGGGGTCACAGATACGCAGTATTTT.

The chain recombines TRBV7-9 with TRBJ2-6; D possibly corresponds to TRBD1 (6 bases). V shed 5 bases and J shed 0 bases, with 11 bases lying between them. Germline lookup yields CDR1 SEHNR and CDR2 FQNEAQ (reference sequence). The CDR3 contains 16 residues. The DNA for the CDR3 is TGTGCCAGCAGCCAGGGGCTCATCTCTGGGGCCAACGTCCTGACTTTC. It translates to CASSQGLISGANVLTF.

This clone was observed a handful of times. The chain is built from TRBV15 and TRBJ2-7; D call uncertain. Germline CDR1 reads LNHNV; CDR2 reads YYDKDF (reference sequence). The CDR3 runs to 14 residues. Trimming took off 0 bases at V and 4 bases at J, with 10 bases between the two ends. CDR3 in DNA: TGTGCCACCAGCAGAGATCTCGGATTATACGAGCAGTACTTC. Its translation: CATSRDLGLYEQYF.

This clone came up once. J is TRBJ2-1 and V is TRBV9; D might be TRBD1 (5 bases). CDR3 length: 14 residues. Germline-derived CDR1 and CDR2 are SGDLS and YYNGEE. The V end was cut by 6 bases, the J end by 10 bases, with 20 bases between. The CDR3 DNA sequence: TGTGCCAGCAATATTATAGGTCCCGCAGGGGAGCAGTTCTTC. Translating it yields CASNIIGPAGEQFF. Filled out from reference TRBV9 and TRBJ2-1, the complete variable domain reads DSGVTQTPKHLITATGQRVTLRCSPRSGDLSVYWYQQSLDQGLQFLIQYYNGEERAKGNILERFSAQQFPDLHSELNLSSLELGDSALYFCASNIIGPAGEQFFGPGTRLTVL.

The chain couples TRBV18 to TRBJ1-2, with 8 bases aligning to TRBD1. V trimming: 3 bases; J trimming: 6 bases; junction bases outside the gene matches: 9. This CDR3 has 15 residues. CDR1 is KGHSH and CDR2 is LQKENI in the germline V gene. The CDR3 protein is CASSPFGETGDGYTF. CDR3 nucleotides: TGTGCCAGCTCACCTTTTGGTGAGACAGGGGATGGCTACACCTTC.

A note on this clone: Other DNA sequences in the sample encode the same CDR3. This chain joins TRBV29-1 and TRBJ1-1, with 8 nucleotides matching TRBD1. Germline V gives CDR1 SQVTM, CDR2 ANQGSEA. This CDR3 is built from 13 residues. Losses at the gene ends were 7 bases for V and 5 bases for J; bases not matched to a gene: 9. DNA of the CDR3: TGCAGCGGAGACAGGGGAATAGGGACTGAAGCTTTCTTT. As protein: CSGDRGIGTEAFF.

This clone showed up just a few times. Different DNA sequences within this sample yield the same CDR3. The V and J genes are TRBV2 and TRBJ1-1, with D uncertain. Germline loops: CDR1 SNHLY, CDR2 FYNNEI. There are 10 residues in the CDR3. V was shortened by 4 bases and J by 7 bases, with 4 bases between the two germline ends. The CDR3 DNA follows: TGTGCCAGCAGTGTAGGTGAAGCTTTCTTT. The encoded protein is CASSVGEAFF.

This chain joins TRBV27 and TRBJ2-7; tentative D call: TRBD1 (5 bases). The ends were cut back, 3 bases at V and 2 bases at J, with 8 bases in the middle. This CDR3 has 13 amino acids. Germline lookup yields CDR1 MNHEY and CDR2 SMNVEV (reference sequence). Written as DNA, the CDR3 is TGTGCCAGCAGTTTGGGGCTTACCTACGAGCAGTACTTC. It yields the protein CASSLGLTYEQYF.

The chain joins TRBV5-8 to TRBJ2-5, with 7 bases identical to TRBD1. Germline CDR1 is SGHTS and CDR2 is YDEGEE. The CDR3 sequence is 15 residues long. The V gene end was trimmed by 3 bases and the J gene end by 4 bases; junction bases not matched to a gene: 9. CDR3 sequence reads: CASSSRRTGRETQYF. In nucleotides, the CDR3 is TGTGCCAGCAGCTCACGAAGGACAGGTCGAGAGACCCAGTACTTC.

The chain carries TRBV7-2 and TRBJ1-2; 8 bases align to TRBD1. CDR3 length: 14 amino acids. V lost 4 bases and J lost 2; bases outside the gene matches: 3. Per the germline V gene, CDR1 is SGHTA and CDR2 is FQGNSA. CDR3: CASSSTGVNYGYTF. CDR3 in DNA: TGTGCCAGCAGCTCGACAGGGGTCAACTATGGCTACACCTTC.

This sequence joins TRBV19 and TRBJ2-1, with 12 nucleotides matching TRBD1. Trimming cost V 3 bases and J 2 bases; bases outside gene matches: 11. The V gene's germline CDR1 is LNHDA and CDR2 SQIVND (reference sequence). The CDR3 is 19 amino acids. The CDR3 DNA follows: TGTGCCAGTAGTATTCCTCACCGGGACAGGGGGCGAGCCTACAATGAGCAGTTCTTC. Residues: CASSIPHRDRGRAYNEQFF. Full variable domain (remainder filled in from reference TRBV19 and TRBJ2-1): DGGITQSPKYLFRKEGQNVTLSCEQNLNHDAMYWYRQDPGQGLRLIYYSQIVNDFQKGDIAEGYSVSREKKESFPLTVTSAQKNPTAFYLCASSIPHRDRGRAYNEQFFGPGTRLTVL.

This sequence joins TRBV7-2 and TRBJ1-1, with D unresolved. This CDR3 has 15 residues. Between the trimmed V and J ends, which lost 4 bases and 1 base, there was a span of 13 bases. The germline V gene has CDR1 SGHTA and CDR2 FQGNSA. The CDR3 region is CASSSAGVGNTEAFF. The CDR3 DNA is TGTGCCAGCAGCTCAGCCGGCGTCGGGAACACTGAAGCTTTCTTT. The entire variable domain, with the rest obtained from reference TRBV7-2 and TRBJ1-1, is as follows: GAGVSQSPSNKVTEKGKDVELRCDPISGHTALYWYRQSLGQGLEFLIYFQGNSAPDKSGLPSDRFSAERTGGSVSTLTIQRTQQEDSAVYLCASSSAGVGNTEAFFGQGTRLTVV.

The rearrangement links TRBV7-6 to TRBJ2-1, with D maybe TRBD1 (6 bases). V gave up 1 base and J gave up 3 bases, with 10 bases separating them. The CDR3 extends over 15 amino acids. CDR1 is SGHVS and CDR2 is FNYEAQ in the germline V gene. Here the CDR3 reads CASSLEDSLYNEQFF. The CDR3 bases are TGTGCCAGCAGCTTAGAGGACAGCCTCTACAATGAGCAGTTCTTC.

The rearrangement uses TRBV5-1 and TRBJ2-1, with D perhaps assigned TRBD1 or TRBD2 (5 bases each). Deletions cut 0 bases from V and 8 bases from J, with 21 bases between. CDR1 is SGHRS, CDR2 YFSETQ, per germline. CDR3 size: 17 residues. The CDR3 protein is CASSLEGRGRKDDEQFF. CDR3 sequence (DNA): TGCGCCAGCAGCTTGGAGGGTCGGGGACGAAAGGACGATGAGCAGTTCTTC.